This is a list of T cell receptor beta chains from one sample in a study of T cell changes during pregnancy in multiple sclerosis. This table comes from immunoSEQ multiplex PCR, and its TCRdb copy is limited to in-frame clones, with some not included. The sample records about 83,000 clones, roughly nine tenths being singletons. The starting material was PBMCs, obtained in the first trimester of pregnancy. Source of these receptors: a female donor in good health, serving as a control in a pregnancy study. Some clones in this sample may be carry-over from other donors' samples. CDR3s include the opening cysteine and the closing phenylalanine or tryptophan. D genes are given only for firm matches.

>TRBJ2-5|17|TRBD2|TRBV5-1
CASRRTGTNPRVETQYF
>TRBJ2-1|12|NA|TRBV6-6
CASRGVANEQFF
>TRBJ2-1|15|NA|TRBV5-1
CASSALASSYNEQFF
>TRBJ2-5|15|TRBD2|TRBV6-1
CASSELGGRQETQYF
>TRBJ2-5|15|NA|TRBV4-2
CASSQDRDLPETQYF
>TRBJ2-5|21|TRBD2|TRBV28
CASSFGWLRRQTSGNQETQYF
>TRBJ2-1|15|TRBD2|TRBV2
CASRQREAGGNEQFF
>TRBJ2-3|14|TRBD2|TRBV19
CASAGGKGTDTQYF
>TRBJ2-1|12|NA|TRBV5-1
CASAEMDNEQFF
>TRBJ1-4|14|NA|TRBV28
CASSFPGTNEKLFF
>TRBJ2-7|15|TRBD2|TRBV4-1
CASSQPSGRENEQYF
>TRBJ2-7|14|NA|TRBV12-2
CASRLDGRTYEQYF
>TRBJ2-5|17|TRBD2|TRBV5-1
CASSLAAGGGGQETQYF
>TRBJ1-6|16|TRBD1|TRBV2
CASTRKQGALISPLHF
>TRBJ1-2|17|TRBD1|TRBV9
CASSGRGQGEINYGYTF
>TRBJ1-6|15|TRBD1|TRBV5-3
CARSPDRGRNSPLHF
>TRBJ2-7|11|NA|TRBV7-9
CASSSNYEQYF
>TRBJ2-1|15|TRBD2|TRBV5-1
CASSYSGGSYNEQFF
>TRBJ2-3|14|NA|TRBV6-4
CASSDSGSTDTQYF
>TRBJ2-1|14|NA|TRBV6-5
CASNILGRIGEQFF
>TRBJ1-1|14|NA|TRBV18
CASSFSGQALVAFF
>TRBJ1-5|15|TRBD1|TRBV28
CASSSGQGNNQPQHF
>TRBJ2-5|13|NA|TRBV4-3
CASSPLHGETQYF
>TRBJ2-3|14|NA|TRBV15
CATSKGDDTDTQYF
>TRBJ1-5|11|TRBD1|TRBV28
CASSTGAPQHF
>TRBJ1-1|13|TRBD1|TRBV9
CASSVTSDREAFF
>TRBJ1-1|13|NA|TRBV27
CASSFSGDTEAFF
>TRBJ2-7|14|TRBD1|TRBV7-6
CASSLGQGNYEQYF
>TRBJ2-3|15|NA|TRBV6-6
CASSSPTGRTDTQYF